One and the same sample provided the 10 T cell receptor beta chains below, sequenced in a study of siplizumab effects on memory and regulatory T cells. Libraries were prepared by immunoSEQ multiplex PCR; TCRdb keeps only in-frame clonotypes and omits some of them. The table has some 100,000 clones, 92% seen once. Specimen: Tregs sorted from blood. These receptors were taken from a human donor in good health.

The genes are TRBV7-2 and TRBJ2-4; TRBD2 might be the D (6 bases). With 4 bases removed from V and 9 bases from J, the gap between germline ends came to 16 bases. This CDR3 has 14 residues. Germline CDR1 SGHTA, CDR2 FQGNSA. The CDR3 is CASSSVLGRFIQYF. The CDR3 nucleotides are TGTGCCAGCAGCTCCGTCCTGGGGAGGTTCATTCAGTACTTC.

The CDR3: CASSQDVGASSPLHF. CDR3 nucleotide sequence: TGTGCCAGCAGCCAAGATGTAGGGGCGTCTTCACCCCTCCACTTT. The rearrangement joins TRBV4-2 to TRBJ1-6; possibly TRBD1 for D (5 bases). The CDR3 loop spans 15 amino acids. Germline CDR1 and CDR2: LGHNA and YNFKEQ. V lost 0 bases, J lost 9 bases, and 12 bases lay in between.

CDR3 residues: CASHAPAGTEAFF. CDR3 coding DNA: TGTGCCAGTCACGCCCCGGCGGGCACTGAAGCTTTCTTT. The chain couples TRBV19 to TRBJ1-1; D remains unclear. V lost 8 bases to trimming and J lost 4 bases, with 14 bases between them. Looked up from germline, CDR1 is LNHDA and CDR2 is SQIVND (reference sequence). The CDR3 runs 13 residues.

The chain combines TRBV5-1 with TRBJ2-1; TRBD1 matches at 9 bases. CDR3 length: 13 residues. The V gene end was trimmed by 0 bases and the J gene end by 10 bases; junction bases not matched to a gene: 2. Germline V gene data show CDR1 as SGHRS and CDR2 as YFSETQ. CDR3 amino acids: CASSLDRGLEQFF. The CDR3 bases are TGCGCCAGCAGCTTGGACAGGGGGCTCGAGCAGTTCTTC.

The V call is TRBV6-1, the J call TRBJ2-1; 11 bases match TRBD1. The CDR3 contains 16 residues. The germline V gene encodes CDR1 MNHNS and CDR2 SASEGT. Germline trimming cut 0 bases from V and 8 bases from J; bases unmatched to any gene: 6. The CDR3 region is CASSEAPGQGVYEQFF. Written as DNA, the CDR3 is TGTGCCAGCAGTGAAGCTCCGGGACAGGGGGTGTATGAGCAGTTCTTC.

This clone was recorded once. Written as DNA, the CDR3 is TGTGCCAGCAGCTTCGGGACTAGCGGGAGTATCTCCTACAATGAGCAGTTCTTC. Translation: CASSFGTSGSISYNEQFF. The J gene is TRBJ2-1, the V gene TRBV11-2, with 14 bases identical to TRBD2. CDR3 length: 18 amino acids. V dropped 3 bases and J dropped 0; count of bases not matched to a gene: 4. Per germline, CDR1 SGHAT and CDR2 FQNNGV.

The V gene is TRBV10-3, the J gene TRBJ1-5; no definite D call. The CDR3 totals 15 residues. Trimming took off 6 bases at V and 0 bases at J, with 12 bases between the two ends. Germline assignment: CDR1 ENHRY and CDR2 SYGVKD. CDR3 nucleotide sequence: TGTGCCATCAGGAGAGACTCCAATAGCAATCAGCCCCAGCATTTT. Its protein product is CAIRRDSNSNQPQHF.

V is TRBV7-9 and J is TRBJ1-2; D is undetermined. This CDR3 is 17 amino acids long. The germline gives CDR1 SEHNR, CDR2 FQNEAQ (reference sequence). V was clipped by 0 bases and J by 7 bases, with 21 bases between them. Here the CDR3 DNA reads TGTGCCAGCAGCTTAGCATCCTCTTACCGGGAAGAGGGTGGCTACACCTTC. Amino acid sequence: CASSLASSYREEGGYTF.

The chain joins TRBV9 to TRBJ2-2; D may be TRBD2 (5 bases). The CDR3 covers 14 residues. In germline, CDR1 is SGDLS, CDR2 YYNGEE. Trimming removed 0 bases from V and 5 bases from J, with 8 bases in between. The CDR3, as DNA: TGTGCCAGCAGCGTAGGGACTCAGACCGGGGAGCTGTTTTTT. Protein: CASSVGTQTGELFF.

The chain has TRBV29-1 and TRBJ2-7; D unresolved. The germline V gene encodes CDR1 SQVTM and CDR2 ANQGSEA. The CDR3 is 13 amino acids. The germline V and J ends were trimmed by 4 bases and 2 bases, with 12 bases remaining between them. The CDR3 sequence: CSVGTALPYEQYF. For the CDR3, the DNA is TGCAGCGTTGGGACCGCTCTACCCTACGAGCAGTACTTC.